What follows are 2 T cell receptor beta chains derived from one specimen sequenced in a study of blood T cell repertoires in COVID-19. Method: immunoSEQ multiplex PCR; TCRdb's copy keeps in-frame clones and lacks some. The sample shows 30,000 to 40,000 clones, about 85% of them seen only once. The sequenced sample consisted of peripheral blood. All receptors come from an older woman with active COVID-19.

The CDR3 here is CASSGLAPLSYNEQFF. The CDR3 region has the DNA TGTGCCAGCAGTGGTCTAGCGCCCCTCTCCTACAATGAGCAGTTCTTC. J is TRBJ2-1 and V is TRBV2; possibly TRBD2 for D (6 bases). V dropped 4 bases and J dropped 0 bases, with 13 bases sitting between them. Germline assignment: CDR1 SNHLY and CDR2 FYNNEI. This CDR3 spans 16 amino acids.

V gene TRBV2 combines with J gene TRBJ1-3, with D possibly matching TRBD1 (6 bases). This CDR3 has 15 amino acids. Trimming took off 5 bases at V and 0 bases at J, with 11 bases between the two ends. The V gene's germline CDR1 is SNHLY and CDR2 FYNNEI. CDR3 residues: CASSIQGGSGNTIYF. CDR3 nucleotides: TGTGCCAGCAGTATCCAAGGGGGCTCTGGAAACACCATATATTTT. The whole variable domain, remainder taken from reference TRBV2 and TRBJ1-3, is EPEVTQTPSHQVTQMGQEVILRCVPISNHLYFYWYRQILGQKVEFLVSFYNNEISEKSEIFDDQFSVERPDGSNFTLKIRSTKLEDSAMYFCASSIQGGSGNTIYFGEGSWLTVV.